Sequencing of this T cell receptor (beta chain) was carried out in a study of blood T cell repertoires in COVID-19. Study-wide background: Some COVID-19 samples were acute and others convalescent; all came from the United States, Italy and Spain. Nucleic acid was either cDNA or gDNA, and it came from T cells, B-cell-depleted T cells, or PBMCs.

Germline CDR1 is MNHEY and CDR2 is SMNVEV (reference sequence). J was trimmed by 15 bases and V by 8 bases; bases with no gene match: 19. This CDR3 region has 14 residues. Authors' methods: Reference gene primer amplification gave estimated nucleated cell counts. Assay: immunoSEQ multiplex PCR; the TCRdb copy retains only in-frame clones and omits some. Clone size and V and J calls were adopted from that table, with D and trimming inferred from the DNA. The sample lists around 370,000 clones, 90% occurring once. Sample: peripheral blood. J is TRBJ2-1 and V is TRBV27, with 7 bases matching TRBD2. This TCR was sampled from a man aged 18-30 years with active or convalescent COVID-19. CDR3 nucleotides: TGTGCCAGCCTCGGCGCCGGGAGGCCAAGGGCTCGGTTCTTC. Protein sequence: CASLGAGRPRARFF.